Detailed here is one T cell receptor (beta chain). One junction end does not reproduce the germline sequence, and a read error may be involved. The data originate from a study of blood T cell repertoires in COVID-19. Across the study: T cells, B-cell-depleted T cells, or PBMCs supplied cDNA or gDNA.

Germline CDR1 and CDR2: SGHRS and YFSETQ. The CDR3 is made up of 15 amino acids. Authors' processing steps: Nucleated cell counts were estimated from reference gene primer amplification. Clones were read by immunoSEQ multiplex PCR, and TCRdb kept only the in-frame ones, dropping some. D and trimming were read from the DNA, whereas the V and J calls and clone size are those reported in that table. The data hold roughly 130,000 clones, with over 80% observed a single time. The receptor was isolated from a man aged 70-80 years with acute or convalescent COVID-19. V is TRBV5-1 and J is TRBJ2-5; TRBD2 matches 15 bases. Sequencing was performed on peripheral blood. The chain's CDR3 is CASSSFPGTSGGRDF. The CDR3 coding sequence is TGCGCCAGCAGCTCATTCCCCGGGACTAGCGGGGGGCGAGACTTC.